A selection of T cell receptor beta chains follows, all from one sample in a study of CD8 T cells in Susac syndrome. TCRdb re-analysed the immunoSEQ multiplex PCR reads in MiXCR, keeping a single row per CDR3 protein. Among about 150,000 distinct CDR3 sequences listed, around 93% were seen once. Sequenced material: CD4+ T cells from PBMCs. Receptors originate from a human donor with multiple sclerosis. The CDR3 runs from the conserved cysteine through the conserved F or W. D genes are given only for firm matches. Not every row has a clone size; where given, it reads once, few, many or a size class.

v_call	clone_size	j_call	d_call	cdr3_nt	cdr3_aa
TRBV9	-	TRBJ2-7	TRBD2	TGTGCCAGCAGCGTCAGTGCGGGCGGGGGTTTCTTACCCTCCTACGAAGAGCAGTACTTC	CASSVSAGGGFLPSYEEQYF
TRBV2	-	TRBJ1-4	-	TGTGCCAGCAGTGCAGTAACTAATGAAAAACTGTTTTTT	CASSAVTNEKLFF
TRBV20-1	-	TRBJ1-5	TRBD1	TGCAGTGCAGGCGGACAGGGGACTCAGCCCCAGCATTTT	CSAGGQGTQPQHF
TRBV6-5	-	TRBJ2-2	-	TGTGCCAGCAGACCCGACAGGATCCTGACCGGGGAGCTGTTTTTT	CASRPDRILTGELFF
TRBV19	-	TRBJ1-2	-	TGTGCCAGTAGTATGCGACAACCTTTTAACTATGGCTACACCTTC	CASSMRQPFNYGYTF
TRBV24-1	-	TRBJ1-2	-	TGTGCCACCAGTGATTGGCGGAATGGCTACACCTTC	CATSDWRNGYTF
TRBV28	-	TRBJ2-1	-	TGTGCCAGCAGTTCCCCTAGCGCCCCCCCAAGTGTTGAGCAGTTCTTC	CASSSPSAPPSVEQFF
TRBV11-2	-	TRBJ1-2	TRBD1	TGTGCCAGCAGCTTAGATAAATGGGACAGGGGGCCGAGTGGCTACACCTTC	CASSLDKWDRGPSGYTF
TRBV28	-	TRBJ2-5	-	TGTGCCAGCAGTTTAGACTGGCGGACCCAGTACTTC	CASSLDWRTQYF
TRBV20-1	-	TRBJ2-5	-	TGCAGTGCTAGAAGACTAGTGGAGACCCAGTACTTC	CSARRLVETQYF
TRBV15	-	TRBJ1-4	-	TGTGCCACCAGCAGAGTACAGGATGAAAAACTGTTTTTT	CATSRVQDEKLFF
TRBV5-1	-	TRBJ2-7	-	TGCGCCAGCAGGAGGGTGGGGGCCTACGAGCAGTACTTC	CASRRVGAYEQYF
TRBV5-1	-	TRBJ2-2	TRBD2	TGCGCCAGCAGTTCGAATAGCGGGGCGAACACCGGGGAGCTGTTTTTT	CASSSNSGANTGELFF
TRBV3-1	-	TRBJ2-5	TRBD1	TGTGCCAGCAGCCAGACAGGGGGCGCAGAGACCCAGTACTTC	CASSQTGGAETQYF
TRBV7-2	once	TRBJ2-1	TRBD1	TGTGCCAGCAGCACGGACAGGGGGATGTATGAGCAGTTCTTC	CASSTDRGMYEQFF
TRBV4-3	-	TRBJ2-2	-	TGCGCCAGCAGCCAAGATTCGTCCTCCAGCACCGGGGAGCTGTTTTTT	CASSQDSSSSTGELFF
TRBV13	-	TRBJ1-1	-	TGTGCCAGCAGCTTATCCGGCCTCGTGAGGGATCGGAACACTGAAGCTTTCTTT	CASSLSGLVRDRNTEAFF
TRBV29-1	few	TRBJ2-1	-	TGCAGCGTTGATGGGGGGTACAATGAGCAGTTCTTC	CSVDGGYNEQFF
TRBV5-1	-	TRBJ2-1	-	TGCGCCAGCATGGGGGACTACAATGAGCAGTTCTTC	CASMGDYNEQFF
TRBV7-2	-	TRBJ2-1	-	TGTGCCAGCAGCTTATATCGGGGGACCTACAATGAGCAGTTCTTC	CASSLYRGTYNEQFF
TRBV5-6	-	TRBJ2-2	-	TGTGCCAGCAGCCGGCAGGGGATCACCGGGGAGCTGTTTTTT	CASSRQGITGELFF
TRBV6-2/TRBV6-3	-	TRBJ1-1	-	TGTGCCAGCAGTTACAGGGAGACAGCTTGGGACACTGAAGCTTTCTTT	CASSYRETAWDTEAFF
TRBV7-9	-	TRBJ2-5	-	TGTGCCAGCAGCTTAGGGGCGACAGCTAAAGAGACCCAGTACTTC	CASSLGATAKETQYF
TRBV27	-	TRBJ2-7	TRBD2	TGTGCCACCGGGACTAGCGGGAGGGCCAGGTACGAGCAGTACTTC	CATGTSGRARYEQYF
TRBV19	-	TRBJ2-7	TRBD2	TGTGCCAGTAGTATCTCTGCGGGAGGCTCCTACGAGCAGTACTTC	CASSISAGGSYEQYF
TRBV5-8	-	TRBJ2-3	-	TGTGCCAGCAGCTTTGAGACAGCGACAGATACGCAGTATTTT	CASSFETATDTQYF
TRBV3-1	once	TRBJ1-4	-	TGTGCCAGCAGCCCCGACTCGGCGGGATATGAAAAACTGTTTTTT	CASSPDSAGYEKLFF
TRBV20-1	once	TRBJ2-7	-	TGCAGTGCTAGAGCCTCTTACGAGCAGTACTTC	CSARASYEQYF